This T cell receptor (beta chain) appears in the sequencing data of a study of CD8+ T cells in alopecia areata. Study summary: Once tofacitinib had been taken for 6 to 18 months, 6 months off drug followed.

Treatment meaning: oral pan-JAK inhibitor, 5-10 mg twice daily. Patients with alopecia areata provided lesional scalp punch biopsies as well as peripheral blood. Following extraction, RNA underwent reverse transcription to cDNA, which served as the sequencing template. The table came from immunoSEQ multiplex PCR; TCRdb's copy has only in-frame clones and leaves some out. Among some 240,000 clones listed, roughly 56% were seen once. Trimming stripped 6 bases from V and 8 bases from J, with 16 bases between. CDR3 length: 12 amino acids. Germline CDR1 and CDR2: SQVTM and ANQGSEA. This clone was detected a few times.

The sequence derives from a human donor with alopecia areata. The chain recombines TRBV29-1 with TRBJ1-2, with D possibly TRBD1 on 5 matching bases. This material consisted of CD4+ T cells sorted from blood, taken at week 4, from a patient treated with tofacitinib. The chain's CDR3 is CSVGTEAEGYTF. DNA for the CDR3: TGCAGCGTCGGGACGGAGGCGGAGGGCTACACCTTC.